Shown below are 8 T cell receptor beta chains from a single sample sequenced in a study of blood T cell repertoires in COVID-19. Sequenced by immunoSEQ multiplex PCR; TCRdb stores in-frame clones only, minus some. The profile shows under 400,000 clones, over 75% of them singletons. Source material: PBMCs or T cells enriched from blood (not recorded which). All receptors derive from a man between 35 and 55 years old in a cohort exposed to, infected with or recovered from COVID-19 (not recorded which).

The gene calls are TRBV5-8 and TRBJ1-5; D is ambiguous. The CDR3 is 13 residues long. The germline V and J ends were trimmed by 0 bases and 4 bases, with 5 bases remaining between them. Germline CDR1 SGHTS, CDR2 YDEGEE. This CDR3 reads CASSLAQNQPQHF. DNA of the CDR3: TGTGCCAGCAGCTTGGCGCAGAATCAGCCCCAGCATTTT.

The rearrangement uses TRBV5-4 and TRBJ1-3; 8 bases agree with TRBD1. The CDR3 spans 15 residues. Losses at the gene ends were 3 bases for V and 3 bases for J; bases not matched to a gene: 5. Germline V gene data show CDR1 as SGHNT and CDR2 as YYREEE (reference sequence). In DNA, the CDR3 is TGTGCCAGCAGCTCCCGGGACAGGAGTGGAAACACCATATATTTT. Residues: CASSSRDRSGNTIYF.

V is TRBV20-1 and J is TRBJ2-3; no definite D call. CDR3 length: 11 residues. The germline gives CDR1 DFQATT, CDR2 SNEGSKA (reference sequence). Deletions cut 6 bases from V and 6 bases from J, with 10 bases between. In DNA, the CDR3 is TGCAGTGCGAGAACAGTGGATACGCAGTATTTT. Translation gives CSARTVDTQYF.

This CDR3 reads CAISSDRENYGYTF. The CDR3 nucleotides are TGTGCCATCAGCTCCGACAGGGAGAACTATGGCTACACCTTC. The chain employs TRBV10-3 and TRBJ1-2; 7 nucleotides line up with TRBD1. After removal of 6 bases from V and 2 bases from J, the junction contained 6 bases not matched to a gene. This CDR3 spans 14 amino acids. The germline CDR1 and CDR2 sequences are ENHRY and SYGVKD.

This chain links TRBV5-1 with TRBJ2-2, with 11 positions matching TRBD2. Trimming took 7 bases from V and 2 from J; bases not matched to a gene: 10. This CDR3 contains 17 residues. Germline CDR1 and CDR2: SGHRS and YFSETQ. CDR3 DNA sequence: TGCGCCAGCCGCCTCAATAGCGGGAGGGGAAACACCGGGGAGCTGTTTTTT. It translates to CASRLNSGRGNTGELFF.

The genes are TRBV5-1 and TRBJ2-1; TRBD2 matches at 9 bases. After removal of 4 bases from V and 3 bases from J, the junction contained 5 bases not matched to a gene. Germline CDR1 reads SGHRS; CDR2 reads YFSETQ. This CDR3 comprises 15 residues. Written as DNA, the CDR3 is TGCGCCAGCAGCCTTAGCGGGAGTGACTACAATGAGCAGTTCTTC. Encoded protein: CASSLSGSDYNEQFF. Drawing the rest from reference TRBV5-1 and TRBJ2-1, the complete variable domain is KAGVTQTPRYLIKTRGQQVTLSCSPISGHRSVSWYQQTPGQGLQFLFEYFSETQRNKGNFPGRFSGRQFSNSRSEMNVSTLELGDSALYLCASSLSGSDYNEQFFGPGTRLTVL.

The J gene is TRBJ2-7, the V gene TRBV5-4, with D perhaps matching TRBD1 (5 bases). Germline values: CDR1 SGHNT, CDR2 YYREEE (reference sequence). The CDR3 totals 15 residues. Deletions cut 4 bases from V and 2 bases from J, with 16 bases between. The DNA of the CDR3 is TGTGCCAGCAGCACCCAGGGAAGATTCCCCTACGAGCAGTACTTC. The encoded protein is CASSTQGRFPYEQYF.

This clone was observed a single time. V usage is TRBV5-4 and J usage is TRBJ1-2; a weak D match, TRBD1 (5 bases). The CDR3 spans 13 residues. Trimming stripped 6 bases from V and 4 bases from J, with 13 bases between. The germline CDR1 and CDR2 sequences are SGHNT and YYREEE (reference sequence). CDR3 DNA sequence: TGTGCCAGCACCGACCAGCAGGGCTATGGCTACACCTTC. Amino acids: CASTDQQGYGYTF.